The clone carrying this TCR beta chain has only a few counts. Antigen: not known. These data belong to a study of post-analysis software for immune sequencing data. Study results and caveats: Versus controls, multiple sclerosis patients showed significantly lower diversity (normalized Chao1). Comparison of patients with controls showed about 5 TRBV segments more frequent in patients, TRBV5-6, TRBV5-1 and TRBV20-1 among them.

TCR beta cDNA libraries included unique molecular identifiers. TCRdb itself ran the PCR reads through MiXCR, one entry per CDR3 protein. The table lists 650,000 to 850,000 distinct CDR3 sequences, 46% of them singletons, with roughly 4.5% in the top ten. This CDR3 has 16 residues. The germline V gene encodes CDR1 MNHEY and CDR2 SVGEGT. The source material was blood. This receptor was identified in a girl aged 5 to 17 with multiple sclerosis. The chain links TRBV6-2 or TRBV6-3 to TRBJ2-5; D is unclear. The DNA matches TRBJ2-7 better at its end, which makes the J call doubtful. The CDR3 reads CASSYSKGSVSDEQYF. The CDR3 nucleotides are TGTGCCAGCAGTTACTCGAAAGGATCGGTTTCCGACGAGCAGTACTTC.